This T cell receptor (beta chain) comes out of a study of blood T cell repertoires in COVID-19. The assay was immunoSEQ multiplex PCR, and TCRdb's table has in-frame clones only and misses some. The table has hundreds of thousands of clones, about four fifths seen once. Seattle researchers signed up patients amid active infection and tracked them longitudinally. Trimming took off 0 bases at V and 2 bases at J, with 15 bases between the two ends. Germline V CDR1 and CDR2: LGHDT, YNNKEL (reference sequence). CDR3 size: 17 residues. The source material was peripheral blood. The receptor comes from a woman aged 80 or older with COVID-19, enrolled during active disease. V and J are TRBV3-1 (or the pseudogene TRBV3-2) and TRBJ2-3; possibly TRBD2 for D (6 bases). CDR3 bases: TGTGCCAGCAGCCAAGAACTTAGCGGATTATTCACAGATACGCAGTATTTT. Its translation: CASSQELSGLFTDTQYF.